This T cell receptor beta chain was identified during a study of CXCR3-negative and CXCR3-positive naive CD8 T cells. At the level of the study: Roughly 135 million TRB reads were obtained overall (about 1.5 +/- 0.3 million per library).

Study findings and constraints: Both of the naive subsets showed about the same high diversity, but memory CD8+ cells had much less. Memory cells differed in TRBV-TRBJ usage, but naive CXCR3-negative and CXCR3-positive cells had similar usage.

CDR3 length: 13 amino acids. From germline, CDR1 is SQVTM and CDR2 ANQGSEA. Subsets of CD8+ T cells were each sorted in triplicate at roughly 300,000 cells apiece. Each TRB cDNA library was prepared by 5' RACE (with UMI labels). TCRdb re-called the 5' RACE reads and gives one entry per CDR3 protein, without DNA. Its table records tens of thousands of distinct CDR3 sequences. This clonotype registers medium-sized by frequency. Antigen unknown. The TCR originated in a human donor in good health. Some clones in this sample may be carry-over from other donors' samples. The sample consisted of naive CXCR3- CD8+ T cells from blood. Subset meaning: CD45RO-CCR7+CD27+CD95- naive CD8+ T cells lacking CXCR3 (TNR3-). The chain is built from TRBV29-1 and TRBJ1-5; checking the TCRdb D call of TRBD1 is not possible without DNA. The CDR3 reads CSVRDRGNQPQHF.